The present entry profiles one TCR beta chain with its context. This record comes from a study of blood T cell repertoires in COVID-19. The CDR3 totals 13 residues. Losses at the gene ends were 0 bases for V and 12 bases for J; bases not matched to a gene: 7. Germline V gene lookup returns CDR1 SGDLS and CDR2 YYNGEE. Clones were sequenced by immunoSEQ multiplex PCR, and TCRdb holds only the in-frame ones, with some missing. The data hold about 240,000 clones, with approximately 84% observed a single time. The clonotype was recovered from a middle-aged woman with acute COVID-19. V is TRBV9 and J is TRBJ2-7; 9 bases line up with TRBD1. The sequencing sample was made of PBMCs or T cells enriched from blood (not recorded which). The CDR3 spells CASSVAGQGPPYF. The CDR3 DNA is TGTGCCAGCAGCGTAGCCGGACAGGGGCCGCCGTACTTC.